Listed here is a single TCR beta chain. The antigen remains unidentified. This record comes from a study of cytomegalovirus exposure and HLA in healthy donors. The CDR3 sequence is 13 residues long. Germline assignment: CDR1 KGHSH and CDR2 LQKENI. Trimming left V 3 bases short and J 8 bases short, with 11 bases between. Sequencing used immunoSEQ multiplex PCR; TCRdb keeps in-frame clones, though not all of them. The profile shows 140,000 to 150,000 clones, about 94% of them singletons. Study-wide results and caveats: Investigators reported 150 to 200 TCR beta chains as tied to cytomegalovirus. Reported performance of the classifier showed diagnosis of cytomegalovirus status with high specificity and sensitivity.

The sequence derives from a young man in good health and CMV-seropositive. Material for sequencing was PBMCs. The gene calls are TRBV18 and TRBJ1-5; D is unclear. Here the CDR3 DNA reads TGTGCCAGCTCACCCTCGGGTGAGGAGCCCCAGCATTTT. Translated, it gives CASSPSGEEPQHF. Combining the CDR3 with reference TRBV18 and TRBJ1-5 gives the whole variable domain NAGVMQNPRHLVRRRGQEARLRCSPMKGHSHVYWYRQLPEEGLKFMVYLQKENIIDESGMPKERFSAEFPKEGPSILRIQQVVRGDSAAYFCASSPSGEEPQHFGDGTRLSIL.